This TCR beta chain stems from a study of T cell repertoires in cytomegalovirus infection. General study findings and limits: What dominated the ex vivo response were HLA-C-restricted CMV-specific TCR beta clonotypes.

V was pared by 4 bases and J by 4 bases, with 4 bases of the junction left unmatched. The CDR3 has 15 amino acids. Germline lookup yields CDR1 SGHTA and CDR2 FQGTGA. TCRdb redid the calling of the reads with MiXCR, one entry per CDR3 protein. The table lists 900,000 to 950,000 distinct CDR3 sequences, approximately 33% of them singletons, with around 15% in the top ten. This clonotype was counted at least ten times. Antigen: not known. This chain joins TRBV7-3 and TRBJ2-1; 10 bases fit TRBD1. The sample here was cultured CD8+ T cells from PBMCs, taken from culture after CMV antigen stimulation. This receptor was identified in a human donor in good health (CMV status not recorded). Some clones in this sample may be carry-over from other donors' samples. CDR3 protein: CASSSPGQGYNEQFF. DNA for the CDR3: TGTGCCAGCAGCTCGCCGGGACAGGGGTACAATGAGCAGTTCTTC. Based on the CDR3 plus reference TRBV7-3 and TRBJ2-1, the full variable domain is GAGVSQTPSNKVTEKGKYVELRCDPISGHTALYWYRQSLGQGPEFLIYFQGTGAADDSGLPNDRFFAVRPEGSVSTLKIQRTERGDSAVYLCASSSPGQGYNEQFFGPGTRLTVL.